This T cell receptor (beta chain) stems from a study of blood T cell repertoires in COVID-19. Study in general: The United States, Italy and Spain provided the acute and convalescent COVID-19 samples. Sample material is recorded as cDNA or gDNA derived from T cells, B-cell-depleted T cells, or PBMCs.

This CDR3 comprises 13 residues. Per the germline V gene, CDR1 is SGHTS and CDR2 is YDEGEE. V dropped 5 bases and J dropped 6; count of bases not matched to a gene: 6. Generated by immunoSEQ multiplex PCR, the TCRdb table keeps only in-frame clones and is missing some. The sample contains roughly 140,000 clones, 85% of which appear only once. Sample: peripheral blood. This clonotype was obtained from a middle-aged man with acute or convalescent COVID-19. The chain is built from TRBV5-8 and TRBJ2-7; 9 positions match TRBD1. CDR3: CASSTGQGTEQYF. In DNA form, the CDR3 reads TGTGCCAGCAGTACCGGACAGGGGACCGAGCAGTACTTC.